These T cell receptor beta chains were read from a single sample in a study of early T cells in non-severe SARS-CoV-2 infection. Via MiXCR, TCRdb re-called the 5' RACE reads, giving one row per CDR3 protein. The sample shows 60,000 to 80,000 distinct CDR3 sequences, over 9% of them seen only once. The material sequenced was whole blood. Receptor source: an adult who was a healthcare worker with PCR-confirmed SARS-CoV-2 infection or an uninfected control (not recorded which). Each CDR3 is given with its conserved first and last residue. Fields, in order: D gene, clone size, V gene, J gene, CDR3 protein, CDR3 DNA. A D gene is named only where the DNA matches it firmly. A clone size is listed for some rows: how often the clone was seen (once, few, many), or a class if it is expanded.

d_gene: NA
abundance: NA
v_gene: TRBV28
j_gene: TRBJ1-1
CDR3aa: CASSFRRKRTEAFF
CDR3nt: TGTGCCAGCAGTTTCAGACGGAAACGGACTGAAGCTTTCTTT

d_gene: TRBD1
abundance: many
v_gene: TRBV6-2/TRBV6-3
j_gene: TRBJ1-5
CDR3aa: CASNRQGNQPQHF
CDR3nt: TGTGCCAGCAACAGACAGGGGAATCAGCCCCAGCATTTT

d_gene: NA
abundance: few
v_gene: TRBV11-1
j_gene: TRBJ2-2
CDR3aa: CASSLELDSFGELFF
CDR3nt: TGTGCCAGCAGCTTAGAACTGGACAGCTTCGGGGAGCTGTTTTTT

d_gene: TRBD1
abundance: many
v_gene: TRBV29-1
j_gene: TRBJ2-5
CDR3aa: CSVGQGQETQYF
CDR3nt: TGCAGCGTTGGACAGGGGCAAGAGACCCAGTACTTC

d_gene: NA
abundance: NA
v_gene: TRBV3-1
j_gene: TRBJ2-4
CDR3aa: CASSQSRPLAKNIQYF
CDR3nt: TGTGCCAGCAGCCAGAGTAGACCATTAGCCAAAAACATTCAGTACTTC

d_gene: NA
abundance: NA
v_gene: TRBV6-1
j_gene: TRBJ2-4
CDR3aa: CASSEPGAKNIQYF
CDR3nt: TGTGCCAGCAGTGAACCAGGGGCCAAAAACATTCAGTACTTC

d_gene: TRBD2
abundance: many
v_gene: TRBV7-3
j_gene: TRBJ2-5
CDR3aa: CASSPTGTGGETQYF
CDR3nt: TGTGCCAGCAGCCCCACAGGAACGGGAGGGGAGACCCAGTACTTC

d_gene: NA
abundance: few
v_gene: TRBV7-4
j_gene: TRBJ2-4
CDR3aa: CASSLIRSAKNIQYF
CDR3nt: TGTGCCAGCAGCTTAATTAGGTCGGCCAAAAACATTCAGTACTTC

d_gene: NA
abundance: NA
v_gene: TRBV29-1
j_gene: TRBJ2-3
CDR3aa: CSADPYKQYF
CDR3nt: TGCAGCGCCGACCCGTATAAGCAGTATTTT

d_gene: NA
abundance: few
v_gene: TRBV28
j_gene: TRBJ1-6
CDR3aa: CASRNWRANSPLHF
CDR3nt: TGTGCCAGCAGGAACTGGAGAGCTAATTCACCCCTCCACTTT

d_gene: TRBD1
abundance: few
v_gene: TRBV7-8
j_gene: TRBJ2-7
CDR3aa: CASSLNNRGYEQYF
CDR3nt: TGTGCCAGCAGCTTAAACAACAGGGGCTACGAGCAGTACTTC

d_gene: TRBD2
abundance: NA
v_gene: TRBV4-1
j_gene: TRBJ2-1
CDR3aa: CASSLIAGGSEQFF
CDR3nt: TGCGCCAGCAGCCTAATAGCGGGAGGGAGTGAGCAGTTCTTC

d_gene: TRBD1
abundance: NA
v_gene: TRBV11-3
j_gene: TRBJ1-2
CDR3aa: CASSSRGQIYGYTF
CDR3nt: TGTGCCAGCAGCTCAAGGGGGCAGATCTATGGCTACACCTTC

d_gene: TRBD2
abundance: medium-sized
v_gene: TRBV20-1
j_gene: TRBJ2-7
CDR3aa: CSARGGLAGRYSYEQYF
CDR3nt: TGCAGTGCTAGGGGAGGACTAGCGGGAAGATACTCCTACGAGCAGTACTTC

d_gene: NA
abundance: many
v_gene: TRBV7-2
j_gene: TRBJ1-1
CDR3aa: CASSLNTDTEAFF
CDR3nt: TGTGCCAGCAGCTTGAATACGGACACTGAAGCTTTCTTT

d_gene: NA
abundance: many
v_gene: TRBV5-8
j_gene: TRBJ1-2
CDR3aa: CASSLTGPYGYTF
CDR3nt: TGTGCCAGCAGCTTAACAGGGCCCTATGGCTACACCTTC

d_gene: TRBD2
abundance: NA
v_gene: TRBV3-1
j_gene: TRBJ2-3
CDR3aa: CASSQYPGGGDTQYF
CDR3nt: TGTGCCAGCAGCCAATACCCGGGGGGAGGGGATACGCAGTATTTT

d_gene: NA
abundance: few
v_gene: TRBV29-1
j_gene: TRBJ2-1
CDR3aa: CSVEFALAPSGNEQFF
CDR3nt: TGCAGCGTTGAATTTGCCCTAGCCCCCTCAGGAAATGAGCAGTTCTTC

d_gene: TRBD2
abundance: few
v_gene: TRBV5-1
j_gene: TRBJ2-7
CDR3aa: CASSLAPLLAGKNYEQYF
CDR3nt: TGCGCCAGCAGCTTGGCCCCCTTACTAGCGGGAAAGAACTACGAGCAGTACTTC

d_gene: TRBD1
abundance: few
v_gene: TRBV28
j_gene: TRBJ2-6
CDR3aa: CASNPGQGGGANVLTF
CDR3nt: TGTGCCAGCAACCCGGGACAGGGGGGAGGGGCCAACGTCCTGACTTTC

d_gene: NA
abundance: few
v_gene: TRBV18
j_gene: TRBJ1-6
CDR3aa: CASSPEGGNSPLHF
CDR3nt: TGTGCCAGCTCACCCGAGGGGGGGAATTCACCCCTCCACTTT

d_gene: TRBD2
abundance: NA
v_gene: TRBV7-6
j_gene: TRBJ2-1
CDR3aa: CASSLGSGTSLRNEQFF
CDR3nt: TGTGCCAGCAGCTTGGGATCCGGGACTAGCTTAAGGAATGAGCAGTTCTTC